These 26 T cell receptor beta chains share one sample of origin, sequenced in a study of T cell responses to AZD1222 COVID-19 vaccine. Here immunoSEQ multiplex PCR was the method, and the copy in TCRdb shows in-frame clones only, minus some. The data hold 190,000 or so clones, with 85% to 95% observed a single time. The source material was peripheral blood, sampled 28 days after the second AZD1222 dose. All receptors come from an adult who received the AZD1222 COVID-19 vaccine.

The rearrangement uses TRBV7-5 and TRBJ1-4. TRBV7-5 is an annotated pseudogene. CDR3 length: 16 residues. In DNA form, the CDR3 reads TGTGCCAGAAGCCCCCCTGCGGGGGCAACTAATGAAAAACTGTTTTTT. Protein: CARSPPAGATNEKLFF.

This chain joins TRBV19 and TRBJ2-3, with D possibly matching TRBD2 (6 bases). In germline, CDR1 is LNHDA, CDR2 SQIVND (reference sequence). This CDR3 has 15 amino acids. V shed 3 bases and J shed 5 bases, with 15 bases lying between them. CDR3 loop: CASSIFITRGDTQYF. CDR3 bases: TGTGCCAGTAGTATTTTCATAACGCGGGGAGATACGCAGTATTTT.

This chain uses TRBV13 with TRBJ1-2; perhaps TRBD1 as D (5 bases). This CDR3 is built from 13 residues. Trimming removed 5 bases at V and 2 bases at J, with 9 bases between. Looked up from germline, CDR1 is PRHDT and CDR2 is FYEKMQ (reference sequence). The CDR3 DNA is TGTGCCAGCAGCCAAGGGGCAAACTATGGCTACACCTTC. Translation gives CASSQGANYGYTF. Drawing the rest from reference TRBV13 and TRBJ1-2, the complete variable domain is AAGVIQSPRHLIKEKRETATLKCYPIPRHDTVYWYQQGPGQDPQFLISFYEKMQSDKGSIPDRFSAQQFSDYHSELNMSSLELGDSALYFCASSQGANYGYTFGSGTRLTVV.

The V gene is TRBV2, the J gene TRBJ2-1; TRBD2 matches at 11 bases. V gave up 8 bases and J gave up 5 bases; unmatched junction bases: 11. The V gene's germline CDR1 is SNHLY and CDR2 FYNNEI. This CDR3 contains 16 residues. The CDR3 bases are TGTGCCAGCGGTAGCGGGGGGGCCCAACCCGACAATGAGCAGTTCTTC. Its translation is CASGSGGAQPDNEQFF.

The rearrangement joins TRBV7-8 to TRBJ1-4; D may be TRBD1 (5 bases). Germline V gene lookup returns CDR1 SGHVS and CDR2 FQNEAQ. CDR3 length equals 12 residues. The V and J ends lost 9 bases and 13 bases respectively, with 18 bases between them. Here the CDR3 DNA reads TGTGCCAGAGCCGCAGAGGGGCGTGGACTGTTTTTT. Amino acid sequence: CARAAEGRGLFF.

This chain joins TRBV19 and TRBJ2-5, with 7 bases aligning to TRBD2. J lost 4 bases, V lost 5 bases, and 7 bases had no gene match. The CDR3 is 14 residues long. Per germline, CDR1 LNHDA and CDR2 SQIVND (reference sequence). The CDR3: CASSPQGGRETQYF. CDR3 bases: TGTGCCAGTAGTCCCCAGGGAGGGCGAGAGACCCAGTACTTC.

The chain joins TRBV3-1 (or the pseudogene TRBV3-2) to TRBJ1-2; D not resolved. The ends were cut back, 0 bases at V and 5 bases at J, with 16 bases in the middle. Germline values: CDR1 LGHDT, CDR2 YNNKEL (reference sequence). This CDR3 comprises 16 residues. CDR3 sequence reads: CASSQDLSARNYGYTF. CDR3 DNA sequence: TGTGCCAGCAGCCAAGATCTGTCGGCCCGAAATTATGGCTACACCTTC.

This clone was counted a few times. The V and J genes are TRBV7-9 and TRBJ1-1; D call uncertain. This CDR3 comprises 14 residues. CDR1 SEHNR and CDR2 FQNEAQ come from the germline V gene (reference sequence). V dropped 8 bases and J dropped 11 bases, with 24 bases sitting between them. For the CDR3, the DNA is TGTGCCAGCCGAAAAAGCGGGCCTCAAAGCTCGGCTTTCTTT. Translated, it gives CASRKSGPQSSAFF. The full variable domain, rest sourced from reference TRBV7-9 and TRBJ1-1, is DTGVSQNPRHKITKRGQNVTFRCDPISEHNRLYWYRQTLGQGPEFLTYFQNEAQLEKSRLLSDRFSAERPKGSFSTLEIQRTEQGDSAMYLCASRKSGPQSSAFFGQGTRLTVV.

This sequence joins TRBV7-3 and TRBJ2-5; unclear D gene. Germline lookup yields CDR1 SGHTA and CDR2 FQGTGA. V lost 4 bases and J 4 bases, leaving 7 bases between the germline ends. The CDR3 contains 12 residues. The CDR3 sequence is CASSSLGETQYF. CDR3 nucleotides: TGTGCCAGCAGCTCCCTAGGAGAGACCCAGTACTTC.

J is TRBJ1-6 and V is TRBV2, with D possibly matching TRBD1 (5 bases). The V gene's germline CDR1 is SNHLY and CDR2 FYNNEI. Trimming left V 1 base short and J 0 bases short, with 7 bases between. The CDR3 runs to 16 residues. CDR3: CASSEGQRSYNSPLHF. For the CDR3, the DNA is TGTGCCAGCAGTGAAGGACAGCGCTCCTATAATTCACCCCTCCACTTT.

The V and J genes are TRBV6-4 and TRBJ1-6; D gene uncertain. The CDR3 length is 14 residues. Trimming took 0 bases from V and 7 from J, leaving 7 bases between them. Germline lookup yields CDR1 MRHNA and CDR2 SNTAGT. The CDR3: CASSDSRRNSPLHF. CDR3 bases: TGTGCCAGCAGTGACTCGAGGAGAAATTCACCCCTCCACTTT.

The chain recombines TRBV3-1 (or the pseudogene TRBV3-2) with TRBJ2-7; maybe TRBD1 (5 bases). From germline, CDR1 is LGHDT and CDR2 YNNKEL (reference sequence). V gave up 1 base and J gave up 12 bases, with 16 bases separating them. The length of the CDR3 is 13 residues. The CDR3 sequence: CASSQAGHQGAYF. The CDR3 DNA reads as TGTGCCAGCAGCCAAGCGGGTCACCAAGGGGCGTACTTC.

Note on this clone: The same CDR3 is also encoded by other DNA sequences in this sample. The chain recombines TRBV14 with TRBJ2-7; D not resolved. From germline, CDR1 is SGHDN and CDR2 FVKESK. The V gene lost 4 bases and the J gene lost 0 bases, with 1 base spanning the gap. The CDR3 spans 11 residues. The CDR3, as DNA: TGTGCCAGCAGCCTCTCCTACGAGCAGTACTTC. Translated: CASSLSYEQYF.

The rearrangement links TRBV28 to TRBJ1-1; tentative D call: TRBD1 (5 bases). Germline values: CDR1 MDHEN, CDR2 SYDVKM. This CDR3 spans 13 amino acids. Trimming took 11 bases from V and 0 from J, leaving 13 bases between them. CDR3 sequence: CAARDHLNTEAFF. CDR3 sequence (DNA): TGTGCCGCCAGGGATCACCTGAACACTGAAGCTTTCTTT.

The chain uses TRBV27 and TRBJ2-4; TRBD1 matches 8 bases. Germline CDR1 MNHEY, CDR2 SMNVEV (reference sequence). There are 16 residues in the CDR3. V dropped 3 bases and J dropped 2; count of bases not matched to a gene: 6. The DNA of the CDR3 is TGTGCCAGCAGTTTGACAGGGGCAAACACCAAAAACATTCAGTACTTC. This encodes CASSLTGANTKNIQYF.

This clone was counted once. In DNA form, the CDR3 reads TGTGCCAGCAGCTCCCCAAACTCCTACGAGCAGTACTTC. Protein sequence: CASSSPNSYEQYF. The rearrangement links TRBV6-5 to TRBJ2-7; D remains ambiguous. Trimming pared 6 bases from V and 0 bases from J, leaving 9 bases between. The CDR3 runs 13 residues. The germline V gene has CDR1 MNHEY and CDR2 SVGAGI.

The chain couples TRBV5-1 to TRBJ1-1; D gene ambiguous. This CDR3 has 15 residues. V was shortened by 2 bases and J by 0 bases, with 11 bases between the two germline ends. The germline CDR1 and CDR2 sequences are SGHRS and YFSETQ. CDR3 protein: CASSFGNSLNTEAFF. Written as DNA, the CDR3 is TGCGCCAGCAGCTTCGGAAACAGTTTGAACACTGAAGCTTTCTTT.

This chain connects TRBV7-6 to TRBJ2-1, with D possibly being TRBD1 (5 bases). The CDR3 is made up of 15 amino acids. Trimming stripped 0 bases from V and 7 bases from J, with 13 bases between. Per germline, CDR1 SGHVS and CDR2 FNYEAQ. DNA for the CDR3: TGTGCCAGCAGCTTAGCTCAGGGTCTGTCGAATGAGCAGTTCTTC. It encodes CASSLAQGLSNEQFF.

This chain joins TRBV6-6 and TRBJ2-5; the match to TRBD1 covers 8 bases. CDR3 length: 15 residues. Trimming removed 5 bases from V and 4 bases from J; junction bases left unmatched: 9. In germline, CDR1 is MNHNY, CDR2 SVGAGI (reference sequence). The CDR3 DNA follows: TGTGCCAGCAGTCGATCCTCAGGGGGCGGAGAGACCCAGTACTTC. Protein product: CASSRSSGGGETQYF.

The V gene is TRBV5-1, the J gene TRBJ2-2; the D is unclear. Germline CDR1 is SGHRS and CDR2 is YFSETQ. Trimming pared 4 bases from V and 1 base from J, leaving 8 bases between. The CDR3 length is 14 residues. CDR3 in DNA: TGCGCCAGCAGCCCGACATTGAACACCGGGGAGCTGTTTTTT. Translated: CASSPTLNTGELFF.

This clone has a single count. The chain couples TRBV6-5 to TRBJ1-5, with TRBD1 as a possible D gene (5 bases). From germline, CDR1 is MNHEY and CDR2 SVGAGI. V was pared by 3 bases and J by 7 bases, with 10 bases between. The CDR3 runs 13 residues. The CDR3 here is CASSYKGNQPQHF. CDR3 nucleotide sequence: TGTGCCAGCAGTTATAAGGGGAACCAGCCCCAGCATTTT.

V gene TRBV6-2 or TRBV6-3 combines with J gene TRBJ1-1; possibly TRBD1 for D (5 bases). This CDR3 spans 17 amino acids. Germline V CDR1 and CDR2: MNHEY, SVGEGT. Trimming shortened V by 0 bases and J by 2 bases, and 16 bases separated the two germline ends. CDR3 amino acids: CASSYSSAGSINTEAFF. The CDR3 nucleotides read TGTGCCAGCAGTTACTCGAGCGCAGGGTCTATTAACACTGAAGCTTTCTTT.

J is TRBJ2-2 and V is TRBV3-1 (or the pseudogene TRBV3-2); unclear D gene. There are 15 residues in the CDR3. CDR1 and CDR2 (germline): LGHDT, YNNKEL (reference sequence). The V and J ends lost 1 base and 3 bases respectively, with 9 bases between them. The CDR3 DNA sequence: TGTGCCAGCAGCCAAGGAAACAGTTACACCGGGGAGCTGTTTTTT. As protein: CASSQGNSYTGELFF.

The chain carries TRBV9 and TRBJ1-1; no definite D call. Germline V gene sequence: CDR1 SGDLS, CDR2 YYNGEE. CDR3 length: 15 amino acids. V lost 0 bases, J lost 1 base, and 10 bases lay in between. The CDR3 nucleotides are TGTGCCAGCAGCGTAGGGTGGGGTGCGAACACTGAAGCTTTCTTT. Amino acids: CASSVGWGANTEAFF.

Worth noting for this clone: This CDR3 is also generated by other DNA sequences in the sample. This chain links TRBV5-1 with TRBJ2-7; 8 nucleotides agree with TRBD1. This CDR3 is 14 amino acids long. With V trimmed by 2 bases and J by 2 bases, 3 bases remained unmatched. Looked up from germline, CDR1 is SGHRS and CDR2 is YFSETQ. CDR3 bases: TGCGCCAGCAGCTTCAGGACAGGGCCCTACGAGCAGTACTTC. As protein: CASSFRTGPYEQYF. Based on the CDR3 plus reference TRBV5-1 and TRBJ2-7, the full variable domain is KAGVTQTPRYLIKTRGQQVTLSCSPISGHRSVSWYQQTPGQGLQFLFEYFSETQRNKGNFPGRFSGRQFSNSRSEMNVSTLELGDSALYLCASSFRTGPYEQYFGPGTRLTVT.

CDR3 sequence: CATSRDKSSGVLYEQYF. The CDR3 coding sequence is TGTGCCACCAGCAGAGATAAGTCTAGCGGGGTTCTGTACGAGCAGTACTTC. V usage is TRBV15 and J usage is TRBJ2-7; TRBD2 agrees at 9 bases. Germline CDR1 LNHNV, CDR2 YYDKDF (reference sequence). Trimming removed 0 bases from V and 4 bases from J; junction bases left unmatched: 10. The CDR3 has 17 amino acids.